This T cell receptor beta chain was profiled in a study of blood T cell repertoires in COVID-19. Study summary: The United States, Italy and Spain provided the acute and convalescent COVID-19 samples. T cells, B-cell-depleted T cells, or PBMCs supplied cDNA or gDNA.

Germline CDR1 is MGHDK and CDR2 is SYGVNS. V lost 0 bases and J 8 bases, leaving 17 bases between the germline ends. The CDR3 consists of 17 residues. Original methodology: Reference gene primers were amplified, and this amplification served to estimate nucleated cell counts. TCRdb's copy holds only in-frame clones and misses some; the assay was immunoSEQ multiplex PCR. That table gives V, J and clone size, and the DNA gave D and trimming. The sample comprises roughly 700,000 clones, just under 90% of which are singletons, and around 0.3% rests with the top ten. The chain couples TRBV25-1 to TRBJ1-6; D possibly corresponds to TRBD1 (5 bases). The sample comprised peripheral blood. The TCR comes from a woman in her late teens or twenties with acute or convalescent COVID-19. This chain's CDR3 is CASSEYNRGLLDSPLHF. CDR3 bases: TGTGCCAGCAGTGAATATAATAGGGGTTTACTGGATTCACCCCTCCACTTT. Using reference TRBV25-1 and TRBJ1-6 for the parts outside the CDR3, the full variable domain is EADIYQTPRYLVIGTGKKITLECSQTMGHDKMYWYQQDPGMELHLIHYSYGVNSTEKGDLSSESTVSRIRTEHFPLTLESARPSHTSQYLCASSEYNRGLLDSPLHFGNGTRLTVT.